Listed below are T cell receptor beta chains from one sample, sequenced in a study of control samples from healthy donors and cancer patients. Sequencing was performed with immunoSEQ multiplex PCR; in TCRdb, only in-frame clones are kept and a portion is missing. Found here are 50,000 or so clones, 85% to 95% of them singletons; the top ten hold about 2.4%. The sequenced material came from blood. The receptors originated from a man aged 25-40 years in good health. The CDR3 runs from the conserved cysteine through the conserved F or W. D genes are given only for firm matches. The size of a clone is reported for some rows only, either as once, few or many, or as a class for expanded clones.

CDR3 protein: CASSRGTGGYGYTF; CDR3 DNA: TGTGCCAGCAGTAGAGGGACAGGGGGCTATGGCTACACCTTC; clone size: .; J gene: TRBJ1-2; V gene: TRBV27; D gene: TRBD1
CDR3 protein: CASSLAVSPLHF; CDR3 DNA: TGTGCCAGCAGCTTAGCGGTTTCACCCCTCCACTTT; clone size: once; J gene: TRBJ1-6; V gene: TRBV13; D gene: .
CDR3 protein: CASSRANTEAFF; CDR3 DNA: TGTGCCAGCAGTCGTGCTAACACTGAAGCTTTCTTT; clone size: .; J gene: TRBJ1-1; V gene: TRBV6-6; D gene: .
CDR3 protein: CASSVDPGGTEAFF; CDR3 DNA: TGTGCCAGCAGCGTAGACCCGGGAGGGACTGAAGCTTTCTTT; clone size: .; J gene: TRBJ1-1; V gene: TRBV9; D gene: .
CDR3 protein: CASSQLLAGDTQYF; CDR3 DNA: TGCGCCAGCAGCCAACTTCTAGCGGGGGATACGCAGTATTTT; clone size: .; J gene: TRBJ2-3; V gene: TRBV4-1; D gene: TRBD2
CDR3 protein: CASSQDRVRGSGYTF; CDR3 DNA: TGTGCCAGCAGCCAAGATCGTGTCAGGGGGAGCGGCTACACCTTC; clone size: .; J gene: TRBJ1-2; V gene: TRBV14; D gene: TRBD1
CDR3 protein: CASSFLTSAGELFF; CDR3 DNA: TGTGCCAGCAGTTTTCTAACTAGCGCCGGGGAGCTGTTTTTT; clone size: .; J gene: TRBJ2-2; V gene: TRBV13; D gene: TRBD2
CDR3 protein: CATSDPRDSAYEQYF; CDR3 DNA: TGTGCCACCAGTGATCCCCGGGACAGCGCCTACGAGCAGTACTTC; clone size: .; J gene: TRBJ2-7; V gene: TRBV24-1; D gene: TRBD1
CDR3 protein: CASSAAQRKETQYF; CDR3 DNA: TGTGCCAGCAGCGCGGCCCAGCGTAAAGAGACCCAGTACTTC; clone size: .; J gene: TRBJ2-5; V gene: TRBV14; D gene: .
CDR3 protein: CASSSTGGERTDTQYF; CDR3 DNA: TGTGCCAGCAGCTCAACAGGGGGTGAGCGCACAGATACGCAGTATTTT; clone size: .; J gene: TRBJ2-3; V gene: TRBV9; D gene: TRBD1
CDR3 protein: CASSPQGVRSGANVLTF; CDR3 DNA: TGTGCCAGCAGCCCCCAGGGGGTCCGCTCTGGGGCCAACGTCCTGACTTTC; clone size: .; J gene: TRBJ2-6; V gene: TRBV9; D gene: TRBD1